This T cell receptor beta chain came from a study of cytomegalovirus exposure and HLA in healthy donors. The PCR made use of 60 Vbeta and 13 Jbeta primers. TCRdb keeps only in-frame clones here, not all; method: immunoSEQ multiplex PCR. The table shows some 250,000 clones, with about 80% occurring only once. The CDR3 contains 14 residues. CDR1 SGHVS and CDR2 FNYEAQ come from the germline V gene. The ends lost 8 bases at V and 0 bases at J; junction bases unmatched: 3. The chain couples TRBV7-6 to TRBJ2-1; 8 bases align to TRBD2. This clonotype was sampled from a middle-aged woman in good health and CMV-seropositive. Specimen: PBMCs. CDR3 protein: CASSLAGSYNEQFF. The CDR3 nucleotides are TGTGCCAGCTCTCTAGCGGGCTCCTACAATGAGCAGTTCTTC.